These 29 T cell receptor beta chains were all obtained from the same sample, sequenced in a study of cytomegalovirus exposure and HLA in healthy donors. Both 60 Vbeta primers and 13 Jbeta primers went into the PCR. Repertoires were generated with immunoSEQ multiplex PCR, while TCRdb's copy carries only in-frame clones and drops some. Among about 190,000 clones listed, around 84% were seen once. The sample comprised PBMCs. These receptors were taken from a woman aged 50 to 60 in good health and CMV-seropositive.

This clone has just one count. The chain couples TRBV6-5 to TRBJ2-3; 10 bases are a match to TRBD2. CDR1 and CDR2 (germline): MNHEY, SVGAGI. CDR3 length equals 14 residues. The junction had 5 bases not matched to a gene; V was cut back by 5 bases and J by 6 bases. CDR3 DNA: TGTGCCAGCAGTGTAGGGACTAGCGCCGATACGCAGTATTTT. Translated: CASSVGTSADTQYF.

V is TRBV2 and J is TRBJ1-6; TRBD1 matches at 8 bases. The CDR3 contains 14 residues. Germline V gene data show CDR1 as SNHLY and CDR2 as FYNNEI. Trimming at V came to 7 bases and at J to 7 bases, leaving 6 bases not matched to a gene. CDR3 sequence: CASTEQGVNSPLHF. CDR3 coding DNA: TGTGCCAGCACCGAACAGGGGGTAAATTCACCCCTCCACTTT.

The sample holds one count of this clone. One end of the junction varies from germline; a read error may be responsible. The rearrangement uses TRBV4-1 and TRBJ2-7; 12 nucleotides line up with TRBD2. CDR3 length equals 15 residues. Looked up from germline, CDR1 is MGHRA and CDR2 is YSYEKL. The CDR3 sequence: CASSPRTSGDHEQYF. As DNA, the CDR3 is TGTGCCAGCAGCCCCCGGACTAGCGGGGACCACGAGCAGTACTTC.

The chain combines TRBV6-6 with TRBJ1-3; 7 bases are a match to TRBD1. The germline V gene has CDR1 MNHNY and CDR2 SVGAGI (reference sequence). CDR3 size: 16 residues. V shed 2 bases and J 0 bases; nucleotides not matched to a gene: 4. CDR3 DNA sequence: TGTGCCAGCAGTTACGGACAGGTCGGCTCTGGAAACACCATATATTTT. Translated: CASSYGQVGSGNTIYF.

The chain has TRBV5-1 and TRBJ2-2, with TRBD2 as a possible D gene (5 bases). V was cut by 0 bases and J by 6 bases, with 9 bases left in between. CDR3 size: 14 residues. Germline CDR1 SGHRS, CDR2 YFSETQ. CDR3 DNA sequence: TGCGCCAGCAGCTTGGCGTCGGGATCCGGGGAGCTGTTTTTT. This translates into CASSLASGSGELFF.

This clone was found a few times. The J gene is TRBJ1-1, the V gene TRBV6-5, with D unresolved. CDR3 size: 16 residues. Looked up from germline, CDR1 is MNHEY and CDR2 is SVGAGI. Trimming removed 2 bases from V and 0 bases from J, with 13 bases in between. This CDR3 is CASSYALGDMNTEAFF. The CDR3 DNA reads TGTGCCAGCAGTTACGCCCTAGGAGATATGAACACTGAAGCTTTCTTT.

This rearrangement joins TRBV18 to TRBJ1-1; perhaps TRBD1 as D (5 bases). This CDR3 comprises 13 residues. V shed 5 bases and J shed 1 base, with 8 bases lying between them. CDR1 KGHSH and CDR2 LQKENI come from the germline V gene. DNA of the CDR3: TGTGCCAGCTCAGCGACAGAGAACACTGAAGCTTTCTTT. Its protein is CASSATENTEAFF. The full variable domain, completed using reference TRBV18 and TRBJ1-1, is NAGVMQNPRHLVRRRGQEARLRCSPMKGHSHVYWYRQLPEEGLKFMVYLQKENIIDESGMPKERFSAEFPKEGPSILRIQQVVRGDSAAYFCASSATENTEAFFGQGTRLTVV.

A note on this clone: This sample includes further DNA sequences coding for the same CDR3. The rearrangement uses TRBV4-1 and TRBJ2-2; a weak D match, TRBD2 (8 bases). Trimming stripped 5 bases from V and 11 bases from J, with 30 bases between. CDR1 MGHRA and CDR2 YSYEKL come from the germline V gene. The CDR3 contains 18 residues. DNA for the CDR3: TGCGCCAGCAGCTACCAACTAGGCGGGGGGCAGGGGGTGGGAGAGCTGTTTTTT. This translates into CASSYQLGGGQGVGELFF.

The chain couples TRBV6-5 to TRBJ2-7, with 9 bases that match TRBD2. This CDR3 region has 15 residues. Looked up from germline, CDR1 is MNHEY and CDR2 is SVGAGI. V dropped 0 bases and J dropped 6; count of bases not matched to a gene: 6. The CDR3 sequence is CASSYSAGGSGEQYF. DNA of the CDR3: TGTGCCAGCAGTTACTCAGCGGGGGGTTCGGGCGAGCAGTACTTC.

The rearrangement links TRBV19 to TRBJ1-5, with no clear D. The V end lost 4 bases, the J end lost 2 bases, and 12 bases lay between the germline ends. Germline V gives CDR1 LNHDA, CDR2 SQIVND (reference sequence). CDR3 length equals 15 residues. CDR3 nucleotide sequence: TGTGCCAGTAGTAACGGGGTGTCAGGCAATCAGCCCCAGCATTTT. It yields the protein CASSNGVSGNQPQHF.

As concerns this clone: The junction differs from germline at one of its ends, possibly a read error. The chain couples TRBV7-9 to TRBJ2-1; 14 positions match TRBD2. Germline loops: CDR1 SEHNR, CDR2 FQNEAQ (reference sequence). This CDR3 is built from 15 residues. The CDR3: CSSSSTSGGADEQFF. The CDR3 nucleotides read TGTTCCAGCAGCTCGACTAGCGGGGGGGCGGATGAGCAGTTCTTC. The variable domain in full, with the rest retrieved from reference TRBV7-9 and TRBJ2-1, is DTGVSQNPRHKITKRGQNVTFRCDPISEHNRLYWYRQTLGQGPEFLTYFQNEAQLEKSRLLSDRFSAERPKGSFSTLEIQRTEQGDSAMYLCSSSSTSGGADEQFFGPGTRLTVL.

The rearrangement uses TRBV6-9 and TRBJ2-5, with a weak D call TRBD1 (6 bases). The V end lost 7 bases, the J end lost 5 bases, and 14 bases lay between the germline ends. CDR1 and CDR2 from the germline V gene are MNHGY and SVAAGI. The CDR3 contains 13 residues. Here the CDR3 DNA reads TGTGCCAGCATCTACAGGGATCCGGAGACCCAGTACTTC. Translating it yields CASIYRDPETQYF.

The genes are TRBV2 and TRBJ1-4, with D possibly matching TRBD1 (6 bases). Trimming cost V 2 bases and J 3 bases, with 10 bases left between them. Germline lookup yields CDR1 SNHLY and CDR2 FYNNEI. The CDR3 runs 15 residues. In DNA, the CDR3 is TGTGCCAGCAGTGAAACTGGACAGCCTAATGAAAAACTGTTTTTT. Amino acid sequence: CASSETGQPNEKLFF.

This clone appeared a single time. The V gene is TRBV5-6, the J gene TRBJ2-5; TRBD2 matches 8 bases. Germline CDR1 is SGHDT and CDR2 is YYEEEE. With V trimmed by 0 bases and J by 3 bases, 1 base remained unmatched. The CDR3 is 14 amino acids. The CDR3 here is CASSLAGGEETQYF. DNA of the CDR3: TGTGCCAGCAGCTTGGCGGGGGGGGAAGAGACCCAGTACTTC.

This sequence joins TRBV7-8 and TRBJ2-7; 7 bases are shared with TRBD1. Germline loops: CDR1 SGHVS, CDR2 FQNEAQ. The V segment lost 5 bases and the J segment 5 bases; nucleotides outside the gene matches: 9. The CDR3 consists of 14 residues. The CDR3 DNA is TGTGCCAGCAGCCTAGGTGAGGGGGCCGACGAGCAGTACTTC. This sequence encodes CASSLGEGADEQYF.

The rearrangement uses TRBV28 and TRBJ2-1; possible D gene TRBD1, 6 bases. CDR3 length: 15 residues. CDR1 and CDR2 (germline): MDHEN, SYDVKM. Trimming removed 7 bases from V and 0 bases from J, with 13 bases in between. The CDR3 region has the DNA TGTGCCAGCACCTTAACAGGGTACTCCTACAATGAGCAGTTCTTC. Protein: CASTLTGYSYNEQFF.

The genes are TRBV9 and TRBJ2-5, with TRBD2 matching over 15 bases. The J segment lost 5 bases and the V segment lost 3 bases, leaving 2 bases of the junction unmatched. There are 15 residues in the CDR3. CDR1 and CDR2 from the germline V gene are SGDLS and YYNGEE. CDR3 in amino acids: CASSAGTSGGETQYF. The CDR3 DNA reads as TGTGCCAGCAGCGCCGGGACTAGCGGGGGGGAGACCCAGTACTTC.

This clone was found once. This chain uses TRBV5-4 with TRBJ2-3, with a tentative D call TRBD2 (7 bases). This CDR3 has 14 residues. The V gene lost 0 bases and the J gene lost 3 bases, with 8 bases spanning the gap. The germline V gene encodes CDR1 SGHNT and CDR2 YYREEE (reference sequence). DNA for the CDR3: TGTGCCAGCAGCTTGGAGGGGGGGACAGATACGCAGTATTTT. Translated, it gives CASSLEGGTDTQYF.

The gene calls are TRBV19 and TRBJ1-2; D is unresolved. CDR1 and CDR2 (germline): LNHDA, SQIVND (reference sequence). Trimming shortened V by 3 bases and J by 4 bases, and 9 bases separated the two germline ends. The CDR3 has 13 residues. The CDR3 loop reads CASSMRQTYGYTF. The CDR3 nucleotides read TGTGCCAGTAGTATGAGGCAGACCTATGGCTACACCTTC.

The chain has TRBV5-5 and TRBJ1-1; 9 nucleotides line up with TRBD1. This CDR3 is 16 amino acids long. V lost 5 bases, J lost 5 bases, and 13 bases stayed unmatched. CDR1 and CDR2 (germline): SGHKS, YYEKEE (reference sequence). This CDR3 is CASRPNAGQGETEAFF. As DNA, the CDR3 is TGTGCCAGCAGGCCTAACGCGGGACAGGGTGAGACTGAAGCTTTCTTT.

This clone was seen only once. The V call is TRBV5-8, the J call TRBJ1-2, with D possibly matching TRBD1 (5 bases). The germline V and J ends were trimmed by 0 bases and 2 bases, with 20 bases remaining between them. This CDR3 is 18 amino acids long. Germline lookup yields CDR1 SGHTS and CDR2 YDEGEE. Here the CDR3 reads CASSLDTQGTDWNYGYTF. CDR3 DNA: TGTGCCAGCAGCTTGGATACTCAGGGCACGGATTGGAACTATGGCTACACCTTC.

The J gene is TRBJ1-5, the V gene TRBV18, with 10 bases that match TRBD1. The CDR3 has 17 amino acids. In germline, CDR1 is KGHSH, CDR2 LQKENI. The V and J ends lost 6 bases and 5 bases, in that order; junction bases with no gene match: 13. CDR3 residues: CASSLTHTGTGDQPQHF. CDR3 DNA sequence: TGTGCCAGCTCTCTTACCCATACCGGGACAGGGGATCAGCCCCAGCATTTT.

The rearrangement joins TRBV10-2 to TRBJ2-3; 8 bases line up with TRBD1. With 4 bases clipped from V and 4 bases from J, the junction kept 4 bases outside the gene matches. The CDR3 contains 14 residues. Germline V CDR1 and CDR2: WSHSY, SAAADI. CDR3 loop: CASSVLTGADTQYF. CDR3 coding DNA: TGCGCCAGCAGTGTGCTGACAGGGGCAGATACGCAGTATTTT.

The V call is TRBV2, the J call TRBJ2-7; TRBD2 is a possible D gene (6 bases). The CDR3 runs to 14 residues. The germline V gene encodes CDR1 SNHLY and CDR2 FYNNEI. Trimming stripped 5 bases from V and 2 bases from J, with 13 bases between. In DNA, the CDR3 is TGTGCCAGCAGTAAGGAGGGACCCACCTACGAGCAGTACTTC. It specifies CASSKEGPTYEQYF.

The gene calls are TRBV4-3 and TRBJ2-5, with TRBD2 identical over 9 bases. This CDR3 has 15 residues. With 1 base clipped from V and 5 bases from J, the junction kept 5 bases outside the gene matches. Germline CDR1 and CDR2: LGHNA and YSLEER. The CDR3: CASSQGRGGGETQYF. CDR3 nucleotides: TGCGCCAGCAGCCAAGGGCGGGGGGGCGGGGAGACCCAGTACTTC.

The sample holds a few counts of this clone. The V gene is TRBV5-4, the J gene TRBJ1-1; D unresolved. V dropped 3 bases and J dropped 6 bases, with 15 bases sitting between them. Per germline, CDR1 SGHNT and CDR2 YYREEE (reference sequence). This CDR3 region has 14 residues. CDR3: CASSSSGFAPEAFF. The CDR3 bases are TGTGCCAGCAGCTCATCAGGATTCGCTCCTGAAGCTTTCTTT. Full variable domain (rest looked up from reference TRBV5-4 and TRBJ1-1): ETGVTQSPTHLIKTRGQQVTLRCSSQSGHNTVSWYQQALGQGPQFIFQYYREEENGRGNFPPRFSGLQFPNYSSELNVNALELDDSALYLCASSSSGFAPEAFFGQGTRLTVV.

The rearrangement links TRBV14 to TRBJ2-7; a weak D match, TRBD1 (5 bases). Germline CDR1 reads SGHDN; CDR2 reads FVKESK. The CDR3 spans 13 residues. The V end was cut by 2 bases, the J end by 4 bases, with 9 bases between. The chain's CDR3 is CASSQLAGYEQYF. CDR3 nucleotides: TGTGCCAGCAGCCAATTGGCAGGGTACGAGCAGTACTTC.

The sample holds one count of this clone. This chain connects TRBV28 to TRBJ2-2; unclear D gene. This CDR3 has 12 amino acids. The V end was cut by 7 bases, the J end by 4 bases, with 7 bases between. CDR1 MDHEN and CDR2 SYDVKM come from the germline V gene. CDR3 sequence (DNA): TGTGCCAGCAATCGAGGCACCGGGGAGCTGTTTTTT. Translation: CASNRGTGELFF.

The rearrangement links TRBV4-3 to TRBJ2-7; TRBD2 aligns across 8 bases. V dropped 5 bases and J dropped 0; count of bases not matched to a gene: 3. The CDR3 totals 14 residues. Germline CDR1 is LGHNA and CDR2 is YSLEER. The CDR3: CASSSSGGSYEQYF. CDR3 nucleotides: TGCGCCAGCAGCTCCAGCGGGGGCTCCTACGAGCAGTACTTC.